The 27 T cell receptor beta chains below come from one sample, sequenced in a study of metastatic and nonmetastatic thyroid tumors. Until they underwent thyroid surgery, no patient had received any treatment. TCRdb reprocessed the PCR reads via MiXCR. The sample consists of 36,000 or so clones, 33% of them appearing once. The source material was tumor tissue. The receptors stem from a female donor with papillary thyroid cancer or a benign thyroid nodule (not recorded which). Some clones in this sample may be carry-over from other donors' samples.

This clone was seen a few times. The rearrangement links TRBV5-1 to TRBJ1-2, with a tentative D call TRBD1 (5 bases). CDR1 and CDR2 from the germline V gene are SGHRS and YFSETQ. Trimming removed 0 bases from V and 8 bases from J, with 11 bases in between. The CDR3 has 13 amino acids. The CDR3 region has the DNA TGCGCCAGCAGCTTGGCAGGGCCTGGCGGCTACACCTTC. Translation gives CASSLAGPGGYTF. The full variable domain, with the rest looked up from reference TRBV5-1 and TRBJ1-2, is KAGVTQTPRYLIKTRGQQVTLSCSPISGHRSVSWYQQTPGQGLQFLFEYFSETQRNKGNFPGRFSGRQFSNSRSEMNVSTLELGDSALYLCASSLAGPGGYTFGSGTRLTVV.

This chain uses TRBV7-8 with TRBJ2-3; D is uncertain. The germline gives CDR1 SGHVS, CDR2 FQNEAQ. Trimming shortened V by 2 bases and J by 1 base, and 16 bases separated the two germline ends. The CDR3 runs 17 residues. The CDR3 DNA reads TGTGCCAGCAGCTTAAGTTTAAATCGACTGCGCACAGATACGCAGTATTTT. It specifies CASSLSLNRLRTDTQYF. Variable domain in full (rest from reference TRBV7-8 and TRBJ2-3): GAGVSQSPRYKVAKRGQDVALRCDPISGHVSLFWYQQALGQGPEFLTYFQNEAQLDKSGLPSDRFFAERPEGSVSTLKIQRTQQEDSAVYLCASSLSLNRLRTDTQYFGPGTRLTVL.

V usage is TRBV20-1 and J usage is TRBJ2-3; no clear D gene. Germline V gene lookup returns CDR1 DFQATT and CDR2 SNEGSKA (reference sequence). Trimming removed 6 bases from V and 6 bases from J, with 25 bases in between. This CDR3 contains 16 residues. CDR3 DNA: TGCAGTGCCACAGCTGGTCCCTTCTCCAAGGAGGATACGCAGTATTTT. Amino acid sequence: CSATAGPFSKEDTQYF.

The CDR3 coding sequence is TGCGCCAGCAGCTTAACCGAGATCAATGAGCAGTTCTTC. Amino acid sequence: CASSLTEINEQFF. This chain uses TRBV5-1 with TRBJ2-1; no clear D gene. The germline V and J ends were trimmed by 2 bases and 6 bases, with 9 bases remaining between them. The CDR3 has 13 amino acids. Germline values: CDR1 SGHRS, CDR2 YFSETQ.

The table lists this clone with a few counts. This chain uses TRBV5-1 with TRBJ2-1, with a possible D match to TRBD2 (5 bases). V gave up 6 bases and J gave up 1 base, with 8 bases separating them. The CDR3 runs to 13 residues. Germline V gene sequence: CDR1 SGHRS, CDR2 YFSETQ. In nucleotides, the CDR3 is TGCGCCAGCATGAGAGGGTCCTACAATGAGCAGTTCTTC. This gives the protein CASMRGSYNEQFF.

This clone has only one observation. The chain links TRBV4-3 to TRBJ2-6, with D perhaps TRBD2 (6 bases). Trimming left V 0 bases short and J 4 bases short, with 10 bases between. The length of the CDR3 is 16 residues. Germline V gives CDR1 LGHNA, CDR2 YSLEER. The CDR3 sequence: CASSQEAGSGANVLTF. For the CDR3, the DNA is TGCGCCAGCAGCCAAGAAGCGGGTTCGGGGGCCAACGTCCTGACTTTC.

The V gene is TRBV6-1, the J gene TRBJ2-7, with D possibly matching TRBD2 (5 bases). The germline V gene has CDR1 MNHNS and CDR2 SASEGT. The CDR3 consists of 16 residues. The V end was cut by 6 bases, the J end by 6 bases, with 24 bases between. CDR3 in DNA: TGTGCCAGCAGGCCCCCATCGGTCCTAGCTGGAGGCGAGCAGTACTTC. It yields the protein CASRPPSVLAGGEQYF.

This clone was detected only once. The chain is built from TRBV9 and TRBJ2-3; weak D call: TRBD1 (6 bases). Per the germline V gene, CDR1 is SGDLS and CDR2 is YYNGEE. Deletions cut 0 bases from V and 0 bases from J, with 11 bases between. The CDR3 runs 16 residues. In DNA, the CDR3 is TGTGCCAGCAGCGTAGTACCAGGGGCTAGCACAGATACGCAGTATTTT. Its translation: CASSVVPGASTDTQYF.

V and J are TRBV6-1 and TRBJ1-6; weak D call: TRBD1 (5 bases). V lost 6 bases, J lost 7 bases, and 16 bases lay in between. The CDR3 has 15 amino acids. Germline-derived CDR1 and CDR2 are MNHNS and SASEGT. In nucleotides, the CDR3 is TGTGCCAGCAGACCCCCGGGCGGGGGGAATTCACCCCTCCACTTT. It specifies CASRPPGGGNSPLHF.

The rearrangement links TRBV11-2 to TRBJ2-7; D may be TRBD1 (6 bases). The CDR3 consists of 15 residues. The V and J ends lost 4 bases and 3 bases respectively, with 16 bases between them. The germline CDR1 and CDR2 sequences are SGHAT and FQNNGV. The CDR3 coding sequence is TGTGCCAGCAGCTCCCCAACGGGACACTTCTACGAGCAGTACTTC. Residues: CASSSPTGHFYEQYF.

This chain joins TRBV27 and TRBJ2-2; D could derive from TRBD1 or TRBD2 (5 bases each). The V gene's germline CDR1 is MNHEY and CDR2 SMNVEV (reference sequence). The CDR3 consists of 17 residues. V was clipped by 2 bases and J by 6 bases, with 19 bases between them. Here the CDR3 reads CASSLNGGRVNAGELFF. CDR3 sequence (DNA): TGTGCCAGCAGTTTAAATGGGGGACGGGTTAACGCCGGGGAGCTGTTTTTT.

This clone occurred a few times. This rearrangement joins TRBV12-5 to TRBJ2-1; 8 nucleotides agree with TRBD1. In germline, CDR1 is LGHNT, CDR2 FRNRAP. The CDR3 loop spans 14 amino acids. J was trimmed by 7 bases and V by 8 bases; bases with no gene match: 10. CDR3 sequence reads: CASSLTGVLNEQFF. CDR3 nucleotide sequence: TGTGCTAGTTCCCTGACAGGGGTATTGAATGAGCAGTTCTTC.

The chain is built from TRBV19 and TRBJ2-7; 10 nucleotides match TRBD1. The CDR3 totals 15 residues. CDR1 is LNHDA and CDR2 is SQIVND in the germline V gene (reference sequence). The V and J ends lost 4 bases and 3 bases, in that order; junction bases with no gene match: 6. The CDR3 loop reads CASSTRTGGHYEQYF. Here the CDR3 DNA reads TGTGCCAGTAGTACCCGGACAGGGGGACACTACGAGCAGTACTTC. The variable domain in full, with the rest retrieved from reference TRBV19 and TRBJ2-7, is DGGITQSPKYLFRKEGQNVTLSCEQNLNHDAMYWYRQDPGQGLRLIYYSQIVNDFQKGDIAEGYSVSREKKESFPLTVTSAQKNPTAFYLCASSTRTGGHYEQYFGPGTRLTVT.

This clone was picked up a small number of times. CDR3 amino acids: CASSLSGGVDYEQYF. CDR3 DNA sequence: TGTGCCAGCAGTTTAAGTGGGGGTGTGGACTACGAGCAGTACTTC. The V call is TRBV28, the J call TRBJ2-7; D possibly matches TRBD1 or TRBD2 (5 bases each). V was pared by 2 bases and J by 3 bases, with 14 bases between. The CDR3 is made up of 15 amino acids. The germline gives CDR1 MDHEN, CDR2 SYDVKM. Complete variable domain (other parts from reference TRBV28 and TRBJ2-7): DVKVTQSSRYLVKRTGEKVFLECVQDMDHENMFWYRQDPGLGLRLIYFSYDVKMKEKGDIPEGYSVSREKKERFSLILESASTNQTSMYLCASSLSGGVDYEQYFGPGTRLTVT.

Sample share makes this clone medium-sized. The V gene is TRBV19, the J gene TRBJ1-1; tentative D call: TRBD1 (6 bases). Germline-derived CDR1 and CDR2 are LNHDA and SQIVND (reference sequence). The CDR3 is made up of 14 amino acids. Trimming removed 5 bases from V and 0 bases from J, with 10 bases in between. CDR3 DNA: TGTGCCAGTAGTCCGGGACACATGAACACTGAAGCTTTCTTT. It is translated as CASSPGHMNTEAFF.

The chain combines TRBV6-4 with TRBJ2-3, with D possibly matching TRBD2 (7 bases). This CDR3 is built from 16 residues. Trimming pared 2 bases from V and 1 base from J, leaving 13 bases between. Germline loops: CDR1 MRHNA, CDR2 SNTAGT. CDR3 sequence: CASSDVFGGRTDTQYF. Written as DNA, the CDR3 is TGTGCCAGCAGTGACGTGTTCGGGGGGCGCACAGATACGCAGTATTTT.

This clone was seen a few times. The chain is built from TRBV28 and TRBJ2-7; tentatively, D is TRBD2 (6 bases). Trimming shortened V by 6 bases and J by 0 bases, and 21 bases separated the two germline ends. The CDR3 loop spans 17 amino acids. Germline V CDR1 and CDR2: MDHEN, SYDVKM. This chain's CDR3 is CASSFGPGLLSSYEQYF. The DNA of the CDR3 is TGTGCCAGCAGCTTTGGACCGGGACTCCTGAGCTCCTACGAGCAGTACTTC. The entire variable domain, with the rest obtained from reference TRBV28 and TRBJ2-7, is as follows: DVKVTQSSRYLVKRTGEKVFLECVQDMDHENMFWYRQDPGLGLRLIYFSYDVKMKEKGDIPEGYSVSREKKERFSLILESASTNQTSMYLCASSFGPGLLSSYEQYFGPGTRLTVT.

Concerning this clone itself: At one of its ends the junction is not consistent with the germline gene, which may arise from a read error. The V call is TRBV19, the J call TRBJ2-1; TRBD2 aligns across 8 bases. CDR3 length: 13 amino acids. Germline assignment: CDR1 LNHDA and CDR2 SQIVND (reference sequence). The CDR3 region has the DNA TGTGCCAGTAGTATTAATTTGGGCGGGGGGCAGATCTTC. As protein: CASSINLGGGQIF.

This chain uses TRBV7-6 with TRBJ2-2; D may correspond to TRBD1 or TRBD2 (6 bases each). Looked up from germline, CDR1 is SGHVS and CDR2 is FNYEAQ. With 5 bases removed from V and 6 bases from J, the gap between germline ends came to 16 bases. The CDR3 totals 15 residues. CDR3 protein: CASSLEGGGPGELFF. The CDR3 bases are TGTGCCAGCAGCCTCGAGGGGGGCGGCCCCGGGGAGCTGTTTTTT. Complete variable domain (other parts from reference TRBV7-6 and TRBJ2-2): GAGVSQSPRYKVTKRGQDVALRCDPISGHVSLYWYRQALGQGPEFLTYFNYEAQQDKSGLPNDRFSAERPEGSISTLTIQRTEQRDSAMYRCASSLEGGGPGELFFGEGSRLTVL.

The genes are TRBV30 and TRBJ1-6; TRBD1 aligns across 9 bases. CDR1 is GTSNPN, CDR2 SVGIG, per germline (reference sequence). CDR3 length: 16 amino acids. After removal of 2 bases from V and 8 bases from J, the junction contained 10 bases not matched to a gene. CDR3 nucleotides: TGTGCCTGGAGTTTAGAATCGGGACAGGGCTATTCACCCCTCCACTTT. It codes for CAWSLESGQGYSPLHF.

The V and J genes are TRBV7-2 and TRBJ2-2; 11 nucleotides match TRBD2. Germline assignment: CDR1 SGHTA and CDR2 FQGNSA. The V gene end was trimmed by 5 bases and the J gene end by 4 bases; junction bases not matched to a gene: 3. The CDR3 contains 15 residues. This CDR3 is CASSLSGGATGELFF. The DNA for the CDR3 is TGTGCCAGCAGCCTTAGCGGGGGGGCCACCGGGGAGCTGTTTTTT.

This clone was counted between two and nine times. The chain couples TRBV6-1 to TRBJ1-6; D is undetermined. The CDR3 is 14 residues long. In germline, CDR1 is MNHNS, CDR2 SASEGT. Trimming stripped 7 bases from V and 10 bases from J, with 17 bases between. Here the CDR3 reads CASITTWGKSPLHF. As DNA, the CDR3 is TGTGCCAGCATCACGACTTGGGGAAAGTCACCCCTCCACTTT.

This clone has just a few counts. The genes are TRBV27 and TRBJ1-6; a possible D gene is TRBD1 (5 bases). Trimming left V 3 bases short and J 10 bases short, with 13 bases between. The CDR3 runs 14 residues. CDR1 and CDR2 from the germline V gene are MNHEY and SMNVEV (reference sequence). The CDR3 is CASSFSGDGSPLHF. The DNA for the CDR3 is TGTGCCAGCAGTTTTTCGGGGGACGGCTCACCCCTCCACTTT.

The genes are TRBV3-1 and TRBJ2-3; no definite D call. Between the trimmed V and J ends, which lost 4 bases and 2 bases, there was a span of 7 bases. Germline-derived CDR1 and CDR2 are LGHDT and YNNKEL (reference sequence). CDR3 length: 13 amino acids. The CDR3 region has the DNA TGTGCCAGCAGCCTTGGGAACACAGATACGCAGTATTTT. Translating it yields CASSLGNTDTQYF.

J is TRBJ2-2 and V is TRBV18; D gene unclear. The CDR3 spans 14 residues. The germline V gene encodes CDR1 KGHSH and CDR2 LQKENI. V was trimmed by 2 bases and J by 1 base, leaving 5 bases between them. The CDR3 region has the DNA TGTGCCAGCTCACCAAAGCTGAACACCGGGGAGCTGTTTTTT. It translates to CASSPKLNTGELFF.

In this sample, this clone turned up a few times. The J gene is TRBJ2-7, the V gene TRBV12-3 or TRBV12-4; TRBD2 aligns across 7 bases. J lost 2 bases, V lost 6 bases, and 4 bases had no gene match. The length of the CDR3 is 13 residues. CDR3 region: CASSLREAYEQYF. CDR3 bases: TGTGCCAGCAGCCTCCGGGAGGCCTACGAGCAGTACTTC.

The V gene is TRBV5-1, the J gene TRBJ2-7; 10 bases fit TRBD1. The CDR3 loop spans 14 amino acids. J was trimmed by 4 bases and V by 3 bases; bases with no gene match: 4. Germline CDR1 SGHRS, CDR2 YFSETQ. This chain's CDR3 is CASSSSGQGYEQYF. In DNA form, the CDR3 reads TGCGCCAGCAGCTCGTCGGGACAGGGGTACGAGCAGTACTTC. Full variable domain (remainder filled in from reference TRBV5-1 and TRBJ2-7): KAGVTQTPRYLIKTRGQQVTLSCSPISGHRSVSWYQQTPGQGLQFLFEYFSETQRNKGNFPGRFSGRQFSNSRSEMNVSTLELGDSALYLCASSSSGQGYEQYFGPGTRLTVT.